This T cell receptor beta chain was captured in a study of identifying expanded T cells in peripheral blood. Study observations and caveats: Over around two and four weeks, about 17 and 20 clones changed, versus around 1.3 between replicates. Clone count variance between roughly 2-week samples rose with total template count.

During the collection period, no donor immune events like infections were recorded. In regard to this clone: What it recognizes is unknown.

Profiling relied on immunoSEQ multiplex PCR, and the TCRdb table lists in-frame clones only, not all of them. The data show 100,000 or so clones, around 89% seen once. The CDR3 is 15 amino acids. CDR1 and CDR2 from the germline V gene are SGHTA and FQGNSA. V lost 3 bases, J lost 1 base, and 12 bases lay in between. The clonotype comes from a person aged 18-70 years in good health. Sequencing was carried out using blood. The chain recombines TRBV7-2 with TRBJ1-1; D may be TRBD1 (5 bases). CDR3 nucleotide sequence: TGTGCCAGCAGCTTGTTGGGGACGGGGAACACTGAAGCTTTCTTT. Protein: CASSLLGTGNTEAFF.